Shown below are 20 T cell receptor beta chains from a single sample sequenced in a study of quantifying T cell responses using KT2 cells. Study at large: RNA was reverse transcribed with TCR alpha and beta constant-region primers.

A single-stranded UMI oligo with SP2 sequence was ligated to cDNA 3' ends. The first PCR ran approximately 4 cycles with an equimolar RC1.1 and RC1.2 beta primer mix. TCRdb analysed the UMI-ligation and nested PCR reads with MiXCR anew, one entry per CDR3 protein. The data show roughly 50,000 distinct CDR3 sequences, with around an eighth seen just once and 9.4% held by the top ten. The source material was PBMCs spiked with cells of the T cell clone KT2. The receptors were gathered from a human donor.

This clonotype was observed a few times. The chain employs TRBV19 and TRBJ2-5; 8 bases fit TRBD2. V lost 6 bases to trimming and J lost 4 bases; unmatched junction nucleotides: 10. This CDR3 region has 15 residues. CDR1 is LNHDA and CDR2 is SQIVND in the germline V gene (reference sequence). The CDR3 coding sequence is TGTGCCAGTAGCGCCCGGACTAGCCGAGGAGAGACCCAGTACTTC. Translating gives CASSARTSRGETQYF.

V usage is TRBV20-1 and J usage is TRBJ2-7; D uncertain. The CDR3 totals 14 residues. The germline V and J ends were trimmed by 0 bases and 6 bases, with 15 bases remaining between them. The germline gives CDR1 DFQATT, CDR2 SNEGSKA (reference sequence). CDR3 protein: CSARDLYGEGEQYF. In DNA form, the CDR3 reads TGCAGTGCTAGAGATCTCTATGGGGAAGGCGAGCAGTACTTC.

In this sample, this clonotype turned up many times. V is TRBV20-1 and J is TRBJ1-1, with a possible D match to TRBD1 (5 bases). CDR1 DFQATT and CDR2 SNEGSKA come from the germline V gene (reference sequence). Trimming removed 0 bases from V and 4 bases from J, with 12 bases in between. This CDR3 has 14 amino acids. The CDR3 sequence: CSAREEGRITEAFF. The CDR3 nucleotides are TGCAGTGCTAGAGAGGAGGGGAGGATCACTGAAGCTTTCTTT.

A single count supports this clonotype. The chain carries TRBV11-2 and TRBJ1-2; no reliable D call. This CDR3 region has 12 residues. Trimming removed 3 bases at V and 3 bases at J, with 5 bases between. CDR1 is SGHAT, CDR2 FQNNGV, per germline. The CDR3 reads CASSLADYGYTF. DNA for the CDR3: TGTGCCAGCAGCTTGGCAGACTATGGCTACACCTTC.

The chain combines TRBV18 with TRBJ1-2, with D uncertain. The CDR3 has 14 residues. Per germline, CDR1 KGHSH and CDR2 LQKENI. Trimming took 3 bases from V and 4 from J, leaving 12 bases between them. For the CDR3, the DNA is TGTGCCAGCTCACCCCCAGGTCCGCTCTATGGCTACACCTTC. Protein: CASSPPGPLYGYTF.

The V call is TRBV29-1, the J call TRBJ2-7, with TRBD1 matching 9 bases. The V gene end was trimmed by 3 bases and the J gene end by 3 bases; junction bases not matched to a gene: 6. In germline, CDR1 is SQVTM, CDR2 ANQGSEA. CDR3 length: 14 residues. The CDR3 spells CSVEGGTGLYEQYF. CDR3 sequence (DNA): TGCAGCGTTGAGGGCGGGACAGGGCTCTACGAGCAGTACTTC.

The rearrangement uses TRBV7-2 and TRBJ2-1, with TRBD2 matching 10 bases. The CDR3 length is 13 residues. V shed 5 bases and J 13 bases; nucleotides not matched to a gene: 8. Germline CDR1 and CDR2: SGHTA and FQGNSA. For the CDR3, the DNA is TGTGCCAGCAGCGCAACCGGGACTAGCGATCAGTTCTTC. As protein: CASSATGTSDQFF.

This clonotype was observed a few times. The genes are TRBV2 and TRBJ2-7; 15 nucleotides agree with TRBD2. The CDR3 totals 15 residues. Trimming at V came to 4 bases and at J to 6 bases, leaving 4 bases not matched to a gene. CDR1 and CDR2 (germline): SNHLY, FYNNEI. The DNA of the CDR3 is TGTGCCAGCAGTGGCACGGGACTAGCGGGAGGCGAGCAGTACTTC. Residues: CASSGTGLAGGEQYF.

The chain couples TRBV28 to TRBJ1-6, with D perhaps TRBD1 (6 bases). In germline, CDR1 is MDHEN, CDR2 SYDVKM. The ends were cut back, 8 bases at V and 7 bases at J, with 12 bases in the middle. The CDR3 loop spans 13 amino acids. In nucleotides, the CDR3 is TGTGCCAGCTTCAGGGGTCTCAATTCACCCCTCCACTTT. Its protein is CASFRGLNSPLHF.

This clonotype was counted a few times. The CDR3 spells CASSDRGTEAFF. DNA for the CDR3: TGTGCCAGCAGTGATAGGGGCACTGAAGCTTTCTTT. The rearrangement joins TRBV2 to TRBJ1-1; maybe TRBD1 (5 bases). This CDR3 is built from 12 residues. V lost 3 bases and J 4 bases, leaving 6 bases between the germline ends. The germline gives CDR1 SNHLY, CDR2 FYNNEI.

This clonotype was found many times. The chain has TRBV20-1 and TRBJ2-7; TRBD1 agrees at 9 bases. J gave up 5 bases and V 6 bases, and 8 bases lay outside the gene matches. Germline V gene data show CDR1 as DFQATT and CDR2 as SNEGSKA (reference sequence). The CDR3 sequence is 13 residues long. The CDR3 loop is CSAAGTGKDEQYF. The CDR3 DNA reads as TGCAGTGCCGCCGGGACAGGGAAAGACGAGCAGTACTTC.

This clonotype was recorded a few times. The gene calls are TRBV20-1 and TRBJ2-7, with D perhaps matching TRBD1 or TRBD2 (5 bases each). Looked up from germline, CDR1 is DFQATT and CDR2 is SNEGSKA (reference sequence). CDR3 size: 14 residues. Trimming stripped 5 bases from V and 7 bases from J, with 21 bases between. The CDR3 protein is CSARTGLSRGEQYF. CDR3 nucleotide sequence: TGCAGTGCTCGCACAGGTTTAAGCCGGGGTGAGCAGTACTTC.

The table lists this clonotype with a few counts. One end of the junction fails to match germline, which may point to a read error. This rearrangement joins TRBV24-1 to TRBJ2-7; D is undetermined. Germline V CDR1 and CDR2: KGHDR, SFDVKD. This CDR3 comprises 15 residues. CDR3 in amino acids: CATSDPGRAPYEQYF. The CDR3 DNA sequence: TGTGCCACGAGTGATCCAGGTAGGGCCCCTTACGAGCAGTACTTC.

This clonotype was observed a handful of times. V is TRBV5-1 and J is TRBJ2-3, with D perhaps matching TRBD1 (5 bases). Germline assignment: CDR1 SGHRS and CDR2 YFSETQ. Trimming left V 0 bases short and J 2 bases short, with 10 bases between. The CDR3 spans 15 residues. CDR3 nucleotide sequence: TGCGCCAGCAGCTTGGACCAGGGTCACACAGATACGCAGTATTTT. This encodes CASSLDQGHTDTQYF.

The chain has TRBV9 and TRBJ2-1; TRBD2 matches 9 bases. V lost 2 bases to trimming and J lost 5 bases; unmatched junction nucleotides: 5. There are 15 residues in the CDR3. Germline V CDR1 and CDR2: SGDLS, YYNGEE. In DNA, the CDR3 is TGTGCCAGCAGCGTCGCGGGAGGGCCCAACAATGAGCAGTTCTTC. It specifies CASSVAGGPNNEQFF. Based on the CDR3 plus reference TRBV9 and TRBJ2-1, the full variable domain is DSGVTQTPKHLITATGQRVTLRCSPRSGDLSVYWYQQSLDQGLQFLIQYYNGEERAKGNILERFSAQQFPDLHSELNLSSLELGDSALYFCASSVAGGPNNEQFFGPGTRLTVL.

The chain couples TRBV6-1 to TRBJ2-3; 8 bases agree with TRBD1. Germline assignment: CDR1 MNHNS and CDR2 SASEGT. The CDR3 contains 16 residues. The ends lost 4 bases at V and 4 bases at J; junction bases unmatched: 10. Here the CDR3 DNA reads TGTGCCAGCAGTGGGACAGGGCTCCTTAAGGCAGATACGCAGTATTTT. It translates to CASSGTGLLKADTQYF.

V is TRBV11-3 and J is TRBJ2-1; 11 nucleotides match TRBD1. From germline, CDR1 is SGHNT and CDR2 YENEEA. The CDR3 is 15 residues long. V lost 5 bases, J lost 8 bases, and 8 bases stayed unmatched. Here the CDR3 reads CASSTPGQGVDEQFF. CDR3 nucleotide sequence: TGTGCCAGCAGCACTCCGGGACAGGGGGTTGATGAGCAGTTCTTC.

The V and J genes are TRBV7-6 and TRBJ2-1, with 12 bases matching TRBD2. Trimming removed 0 bases from V and 8 bases from J; junction bases left unmatched: 11. Germline loops: CDR1 SGHVS, CDR2 FNYEAQ. The CDR3 extends over 18 amino acids. CDR3 nucleotides: TGTGCCAGCAGCTTAGCCACACCCCTAGCGGGAGGGCTGGATGAGCAGTTCTTC. Amino acids: CASSLATPLAGGLDEQFF.

This clonotype showed up just a few times. This chain links TRBV20-1 with TRBJ2-7; TRBD2 might be the D (5 bases). With 6 bases removed from V and 3 bases from J, the gap between germline ends came to 12 bases. Germline-derived CDR1 and CDR2 are DFQATT and SNEGSKA (reference sequence). There are 12 residues in the CDR3. In DNA form, the CDR3 reads TGCAGTGCCGCTGGACTCTTCTACGAGCAGTACTTC. This encodes CSAAGLFYEQYF.

This clonotype was counted between two and nine times. J is TRBJ2-7 and V is TRBV20-1, with 15 nucleotides matching TRBD2. Germline values: CDR1 DFQATT, CDR2 SNEGSKA (reference sequence). The CDR3 has 17 amino acids. The ends lost 0 bases at V and 5 bases at J; junction bases unmatched: 8. The CDR3 bases are TGCAGTGCTAGAGATGAAGGACTAGCGGGGGGGCATGACGAGCAGTACTTC. This codes for CSARDEGLAGGHDEQYF.